Following are 23 T cell receptor beta chains from one sample sequenced in a study of blood T cell repertoires in COVID-19. Some clones are missing from TCRdb's copy, which holds only in-frame ones; the method was immunoSEQ multiplex PCR. The table has 130,000 to 150,000 clones, about four fifths seen once. Sequencing was done on a sample of peripheral blood. The receptors here all came from a woman over 75 with acute or convalescent COVID-19.

This sequence joins TRBV5-1 and TRBJ1-6; D not certain. Germline CDR1 is SGHRS and CDR2 is YFSETQ. The CDR3 runs to 16 residues. With 4 bases removed from V and 7 bases from J, the gap between germline ends came to 18 bases. CDR3 region: CASSISTGVRNSPLHF. CDR3 coding DNA: TGCGCCAGCAGCATATCGACCGGGGTCAGGAATTCACCCCTCCACTTT.

The V call is TRBV7-3, the J call TRBJ2-5; possibly TRBD1 for D (5 bases). The CDR3 is made up of 13 amino acids. Germline loops: CDR1 SGHTA, CDR2 FQGTGA. V lost 4 bases to trimming and J lost 5 bases, with 11 bases between them. This CDR3 is CASSSDREETQYF. CDR3 DNA sequence: TGTGCCAGCAGCTCCGACAGAGAGGAGACCCAGTACTTC. Using reference TRBV7-3 and TRBJ2-5 for the parts outside the CDR3, the full variable domain is GAGVSQTPSNKVTEKGKYVELRCDPISGHTALYWYRQSLGQGPEFLIYFQGTGAADDSGLPNDRFFAVRPEGSVSTLKIQRTERGDSAVYLCASSSDREETQYFGPGTRLLVL.

V is TRBV18 and J is TRBJ1-2, with 8 bases fitting TRBD1. V shed 4 bases, J shed 4 bases, and the junction held 8 bases outside the gene matches. The CDR3 contains 15 residues. Germline assignment: CDR1 KGHSH and CDR2 LQKENI. CDR3 region: CASSLYDRGFYGYTF. The CDR3 DNA is TGTGCCAGCTCACTATACGACAGGGGATTCTATGGCTACACCTTC. The entire variable domain, with the rest obtained from reference TRBV18 and TRBJ1-2, is as follows: NAGVMQNPRHLVRRRGQEARLRCSPMKGHSHVYWYRQLPEEGLKFMVYLQKENIIDESGMPKERFSAEFPKEGPSILRIQQVVRGDSAAYFCASSLYDRGFYGYTFGSGTRLTVV.

The chain uses TRBV6-5 and TRBJ1-1, with D uncertain. Trimming cost V 7 bases and J 0 bases, with 9 bases left between them. In germline, CDR1 is MNHEY, CDR2 SVGAGI. The CDR3 is 13 residues long. In DNA, the CDR3 is TGTGCCAGCACGAGAGGGCTGAACACTGAAGCTTTCTTT. It translates to CASTRGLNTEAFF.

V and J are TRBV5-1 and TRBJ2-3; unclear D gene. The CDR3 covers 13 residues. Germline assignment: CDR1 SGHRS and CDR2 YFSETQ. With 2 bases removed from V and 3 bases from J, the gap between germline ends came to 7 bases. The CDR3 DNA reads TGCGCCAGCAGCTTCCAGGTGACAGATACGCAGTATTTT. This codes for CASSFQVTDTQYF.

V gene TRBV6-2 or TRBV6-3 combines with J gene TRBJ1-6; D unclear. V dropped 2 bases and J dropped 9 bases, with 17 bases sitting between them. The CDR3 consists of 16 residues. Germline V gene sequence: CDR1 MNHEY, CDR2 SVGEGT. CDR3 coding DNA: TGTGCCAGCAGTTACCCGCGTAAACCGGAGGTTTCACCCCTCCACTTT. It yields the protein CASSYPRKPEVSPLHF.

The chain joins TRBV11-2 to TRBJ1-6; maybe TRBD1 (5 bases). This CDR3 is 14 amino acids long. Germline lookup yields CDR1 SGHAT and CDR2 FQNNGV. V shed 3 bases and J shed 8 bases, with 11 bases lying between them. The CDR3 protein is CASSFLGGDSPLHF. CDR3 sequence (DNA): TGTGCCAGCAGCTTTTTGGGGGGGGATTCACCCCTCCACTTT.

This sequence joins TRBV6-1 and TRBJ2-1; D may be TRBD1 (5 bases). Germline V gene lookup returns CDR1 MNHNS and CDR2 SASEGT. The CDR3 is 13 residues long. V lost 2 bases to trimming and J lost 4 bases, with 6 bases between them. CDR3: CASSERQYNEQFF. The CDR3 DNA sequence: TGTGCCAGCAGTGAACGACAGTACAATGAGCAGTTCTTC.

The rearrangement links TRBV5-6 to TRBJ1-6; TRBD1 is a possible D gene (6 bases). Between the trimmed V and J ends, which lost 1 base and 0 bases, there was a span of 8 bases. The CDR3 contains 16 residues. CDR1 SGHDT and CDR2 YYEEEE come from the germline V gene. This CDR3 is CASSLTGFSYNSPLHF. The CDR3 bases are TGTGCCAGCAGCTTGACAGGGTTCTCCTATAATTCACCCCTCCACTTT.

The chain recombines TRBV10-2 with TRBJ1-6; the match to TRBD1 covers 7 bases. Trimming cost V 5 bases and J 0 bases; bases outside gene matches: 7. In germline, CDR1 is WSHSY, CDR2 SAAADI. The CDR3 consists of 17 residues. CDR3 nucleotides: TGCGCCAGCAGTAGAGGGACAGCGAGCTCCTATAATTCACCCCTCCACTTT. Its translation is CASSRGTASSYNSPLHF.

V is TRBV28 and J is TRBJ1-5, with D maybe TRBD1 (5 bases). Trimming stripped 5 bases from V and 7 bases from J, with 9 bases between. The CDR3 is made up of 12 amino acids. Germline assignment: CDR1 MDHEN and CDR2 SYDVKM. CDR3 sequence reads: CASSLRGQPQHF. DNA for the CDR3: TGTGCCAGCAGTCTAAGGGGCCAGCCCCAGCATTTT.

This clone was counted once. The V and J genes are TRBV30 and TRBJ1-2; TRBD1 is a possible D gene (5 bases). The CDR3 sequence is 11 residues long. Trimming removed 1 base from V and 7 bases from J, with 7 bases in between. Germline assignment: CDR1 GTSNPN and CDR2 SVGIG (reference sequence). Here the CDR3 DNA reads TGTGCCTGGAGTGGAACAGGTGGCTACACCTTC. Its translation: CAWSGTGGYTF.

The V and J genes are TRBV14 and TRBJ2-7, with a possible D match to TRBD1 (6 bases). CDR1 and CDR2 from the germline V gene are SGHDN and FVKESK. The CDR3 length is 14 residues. V was clipped by 2 bases and J by 2 bases, with 10 bases between them. The DNA of the CDR3 is TGTGCCAGCAGCCAACCGGACAGCACCTACGAGCAGTACTTC. This sequence encodes CASSQPDSTYEQYF.

The genes are TRBV5-1 and TRBJ1-2; the D gene is possibly TRBD1 (6 bases). CDR3 length: 15 residues. Deletions cut 0 bases from V and 6 bases from J, with 15 bases between. Germline assignment: CDR1 SGHRS and CDR2 YFSETQ. The CDR3 loop is CASSLASGAVDGYTF. The CDR3 bases are TGCGCCAGCAGCTTGGCCTCAGGGGCTGTTGATGGCTACACCTTC.

The chain carries TRBV3-1 (or the pseudogene TRBV3-2) and TRBJ1-1; D may be TRBD1 (6 bases). V lost 4 bases, J lost 3 bases, and 15 bases lay in between. CDR1 is LGHDT and CDR2 is YNNKEL in the germline V gene (reference sequence). The CDR3 has 15 residues. The CDR3 nucleotides read TGTGCCAGCAGCCTACGGACAGCAACTGACACTGAAGCTTTCTTT. It translates to CASSLRTATDTEAFF.

This sequence joins TRBV12-3 or TRBV12-4 and TRBJ2-7; 7 nucleotides line up with TRBD1. V lost 7 bases, J lost 3 bases, and 6 bases stayed unmatched. This CDR3 has 13 residues. CDR3 in amino acids: CASNQQGHYEQYF. The CDR3 coding sequence is TGTGCCAGCAATCAACAGGGGCACTACGAGCAGTACTTC.

This sequence joins TRBV5-4 and TRBJ1-4; no reliable D call. Between the trimmed V and J ends, which lost 10 bases and 3 bases, there was a span of 13 bases. Germline-derived CDR1 and CDR2 are SGHNT and YYREEE (reference sequence). CDR3 length equals 13 residues. CDR3 in DNA: TGTGCCTATTTCGGGTTAGCTAATGAAAAACTGTTTTTT. Protein: CAYFGLANEKLFF.

The chain uses TRBV28 and TRBJ1-2; unclear D gene. Trimming removed 7 bases from V and 4 bases from J, with 16 bases in between. Germline loops: CDR1 MDHEN, CDR2 SYDVKM. The CDR3 covers 14 residues. The CDR3 DNA reads as TGTGCCAGCACCCCTCCCGGGTTTGGCTATGGCTACACCTTC. It specifies CASTPPGFGYGYTF.

This clone was observed a few times. The chain is built from TRBV7-2 and TRBJ1-5, with a possible D match to TRBD1 (5 bases). Trimming removed 3 bases at V and 2 bases at J, with 8 bases between. CDR1 SGHTA and CDR2 FQGNSA come from the germline V gene. The CDR3 contains 14 residues. The CDR3 bases are TGTGCCAGCAGCTTCGGACACGGCAATCAGCCCCAGCATTTT. Its translation: CASSFGHGNQPQHF. The whole variable domain, remainder taken from reference TRBV7-2 and TRBJ1-5, is GAGVSQSPSNKVTEKGKDVELRCDPISGHTALYWYRQSLGQGLEFLIYFQGNSAPDKSGLPSDRFSAERTGGSVSTLTIQRTQQEDSAVYLCASSFGHGNQPQHFGDGTRLSIL.

This sequence joins TRBV10-3 and TRBJ2-7, with a tentative D call TRBD1 (6 bases). Germline loops: CDR1 ENHRY, CDR2 SYGVKD. The CDR3 totals 12 residues. V lost 5 bases and J 7 bases, leaving 12 bases between the germline ends. CDR3 nucleotides: TGTGCCATCAGTAACAGGGTGGGGGAGCAGTACTTC. This gives the protein CAISNRVGEQYF.

The rearrangement joins TRBV7-2 to TRBJ1-1, with no clear D. The CDR3 runs to 13 residues. Deletions cut 6 bases from V and 3 bases from J, with 11 bases between. Germline assignment: CDR1 SGHTA and CDR2 FQGNSA. CDR3 residues: CASSSAGDTEAFF. In nucleotides, the CDR3 is TGTGCCAGCAGTTCCGCCGGGGACACTGAAGCTTTCTTT.

This clone was seen more than once but under ten times. This chain uses TRBV29-1 with TRBJ2-4, with 7 bases aligning to TRBD2. The J segment lost 2 bases and the V segment lost 4 bases, leaving 11 bases of the junction unmatched. Germline CDR1 reads SQVTM; CDR2 reads ANQGSEA. This CDR3 is built from 16 residues. The DNA of the CDR3 is TGCAGCGTTGTTCGCGGGGGTTGGGAGTCCAAAAACATTCAGTACTTC. The encoded protein is CSVVRGGWESKNIQYF. Full variable domain (missing parts from reference TRBV29-1 and TRBJ2-4): SAVISQKPSRDICQRGTSLTIQCQVDSQVTMMFWYRQQPGQSLTLIATANQGSEATYESGFVIDKFPISRPNLTFSTLTVSNMSPEDSSIYLCSVVRGGWESKNIQYFGAGTRLSVL.

The chain is built from TRBV18 and TRBJ1-2, with TRBD1 matching over 12 bases. This CDR3 has 15 amino acids. The germline V gene has CDR1 KGHSH and CDR2 LQKENI. The junction had 5 bases not matched to a gene; V was cut back by 5 bases and J by 4 bases. The CDR3 reads CASSEGQGALYGYTF. DNA of the CDR3: TGTGCCAGCTCAGAGGGACAGGGGGCTCTCTATGGCTACACCTTC.